This T cell receptor (beta chain) comes out of a study of blood T cell repertoires in COVID-19. TCRdb keeps only in-frame clones here, not all; method: immunoSEQ multiplex PCR. The profile shows fewer than 300,000 clones, roughly 83% of them singletons. Germline CDR1 LGHDT, CDR2 YNNKEL (reference sequence). Trimming cost V 2 bases and J 7 bases, with 9 bases left between them. The CDR3 sequence is 13 residues long. J is TRBJ1-5 and V is TRBV3-1 (or the pseudogene TRBV3-2); D call uncertain. This clonotype originated in a woman in her 70s with active or convalescent COVID-19. Material for sequencing was peripheral blood. The DNA of the CDR3 is TGTGCCAGCAGCCAACCCGAGGAGCAGCCCCAGCATTTT. It encodes CASSQPEEQPQHF.